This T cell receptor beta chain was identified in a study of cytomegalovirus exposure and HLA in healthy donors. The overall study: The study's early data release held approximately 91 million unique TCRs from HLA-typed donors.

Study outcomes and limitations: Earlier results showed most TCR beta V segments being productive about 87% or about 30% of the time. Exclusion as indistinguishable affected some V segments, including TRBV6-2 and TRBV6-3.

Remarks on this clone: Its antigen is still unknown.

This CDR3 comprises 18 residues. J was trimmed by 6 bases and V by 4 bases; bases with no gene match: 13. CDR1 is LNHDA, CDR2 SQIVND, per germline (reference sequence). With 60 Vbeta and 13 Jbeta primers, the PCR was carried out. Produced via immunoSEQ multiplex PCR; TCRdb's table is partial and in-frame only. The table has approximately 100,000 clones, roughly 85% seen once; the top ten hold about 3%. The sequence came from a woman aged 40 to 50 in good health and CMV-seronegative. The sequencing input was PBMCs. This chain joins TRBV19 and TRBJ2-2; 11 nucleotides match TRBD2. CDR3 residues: CASSTRTSGRPIAGELFF. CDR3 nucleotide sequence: TGTGCCAGTAGTACCCGGACTAGCGGGCGACCTATCGCCGGGGAGCTGTTTTTT. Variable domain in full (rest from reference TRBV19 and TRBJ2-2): DGGITQSPKYLFRKEGQNVTLSCEQNLNHDAMYWYRQDPGQGLRLIYYSQIVNDFQKGDIAEGYSVSREKKESFPLTVTSAQKNPTAFYLCASSTRTSGRPIAGELFFGEGSRLTVL.